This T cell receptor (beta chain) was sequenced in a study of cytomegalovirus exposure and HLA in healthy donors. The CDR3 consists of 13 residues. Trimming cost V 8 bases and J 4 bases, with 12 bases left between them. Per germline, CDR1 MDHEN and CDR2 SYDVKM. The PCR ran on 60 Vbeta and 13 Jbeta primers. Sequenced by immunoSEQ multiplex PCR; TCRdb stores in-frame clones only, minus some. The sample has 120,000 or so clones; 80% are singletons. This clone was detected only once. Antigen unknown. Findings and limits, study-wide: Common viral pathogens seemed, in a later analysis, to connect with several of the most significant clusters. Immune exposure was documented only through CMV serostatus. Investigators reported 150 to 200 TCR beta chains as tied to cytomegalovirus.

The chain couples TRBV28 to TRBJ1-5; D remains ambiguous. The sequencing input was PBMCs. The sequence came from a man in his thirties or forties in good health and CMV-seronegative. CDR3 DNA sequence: TGTGCCAGCGCCCCCACGAGAAATCAGCCCCAGCATTTT. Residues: CASAPTRNQPQHF.